Shown below are 31 T cell receptor beta chains from a single sample sequenced in a study of T cells in Graves' hyperthyroidism and ophthalmopathy. Amplification targeted TCR beta CDR3 regions from RNA transcripts. HTBI primers were employed in a first-round RT-PCR of the TCR CDR3. In TCRdb, the multiplex PCR reads were re-called with MiXCR into one record per CDR3 protein. In the table there are about 180,000 distinct CDR3 sequences, 15% to 20% of which are singletons. Source material: blood. These receptors came from a woman in her forties or fifties with Graves' hyperthyroidism.

This chain connects TRBV19 to TRBJ1-5; 9 nucleotides align to TRBD1. The CDR3 sequence is 18 residues long. After removal of 5 bases from V and 0 bases from J, the junction contained 11 bases not matched to a gene. Germline values: CDR1 LNHDA, CDR2 SQIVND (reference sequence). CDR3: CASSLGTGSPCSNQPQHF. The CDR3 DNA sequence: TGTGCCAGTAGTCTAGGGACAGGGTCTCCCTGTAGCAATCAGCCCCAGCATTTT.

This clonotype was counted at least ten times. The chain couples TRBV2 to TRBJ1-5; D may be TRBD1 (5 bases). Germline loops: CDR1 SNHLY, CDR2 FYNNEI. Between the trimmed V and J ends, which lost 6 bases and 0 bases, there was a span of 9 bases. This CDR3 has 14 amino acids. The CDR3, as DNA: TGTGCCAGCAGGAGACAGTTTAGCAATCAGCCCCAGCATTTT. Amino acids: CASRRQFSNQPQHF.

This clonotype has more than one count but fewer than ten. The genes are TRBV4-1 and TRBJ2-3; TRBD2 matches at 8 bases. CDR1 and CDR2 (germline): MGHRA, YSYEKL. The junction had 3 bases not matched to a gene; V was cut back by 2 bases and J by 2 bases. The length of the CDR3 is 15 residues. The CDR3 region has the DNA TGCGCCAGCAGCCAAATACTAGCGGACACAGATACGCAGTATTTT. Its translation: CASSQILADTDTQYF.

The table lists this clonotype with a few counts. At one end, the junction sequence differs from germline, possibly due to a read error. The genes are TRBV28 and TRBJ2-2; no reliable D call. This CDR3 has 13 residues. Per germline, CDR1 MDHEN and CDR2 SYDVKM. CDR3 sequence reads: CAGSFANTGELFF. The CDR3 bases are TGTGCCGGCAGTTTCGCGAACACCGGGGAGCTGTTTTTT. Drawing the rest from reference TRBV28 and TRBJ2-2, the complete variable domain is DVKVTQSSRYLVKRTGEKVFLECVQDMDHENMFWYRQDPGLGLRLIYFSYDVKMKEKGDIPEGYSVSREKKERFSLILESASTNQTSMYLCAGSFANTGELFFGEGSRLTVL.

The table lists this clonotype with many counts. The gene calls are TRBV6-2 or TRBV6-3 and TRBJ2-3; 7 bases fit TRBD2. This CDR3 region has 17 residues. Germline CDR1 MNHEY, CDR2 SVGEGT. V shed 0 bases, J shed 3 bases, and the junction held 9 bases outside the gene matches. CDR3 amino acids: CASSYSASGITTDTQYF. CDR3 in DNA: TGTGCCAGCAGTTACTCCGCTAGCGGTATAACAACAGATACGCAGTATTTT.

This clonotype came up many times. The CDR3 bases are TGTGCCAGCAGCTCCTTGACAGGGGACGGCTACACCTTC. This encodes CASSSLTGDGYTF. This chain links TRBV7-6 with TRBJ1-2; 8 bases fit TRBD1. Germline loops: CDR1 SGHVS, CDR2 FNYEAQ. CDR3 length: 13 amino acids. V shed 4 bases, J shed 8 bases, and the junction held 6 bases outside the gene matches.

This clonotype was counted ten times or more. The chain employs TRBV6-1 and TRBJ2-7; 12 nucleotides align to TRBD1. The CDR3 covers 14 residues. Germline loops: CDR1 MNHNS, CDR2 SASEGT. After removal of 7 bases from V and 6 bases from J, the junction contained 7 bases not matched to a gene. This chain's CDR3 is CASTRDRGHFEQYF. The CDR3 DNA reads as TGTGCCAGCACCCGGGACAGGGGGCATTTCGAGCAGTACTTC.

This clonotype was observed many times. The chain employs TRBV7-2 and TRBJ2-4; TRBD1 agrees at 8 bases. There are 13 residues in the CDR3. V dropped 5 bases and J dropped 9; count of bases not matched to a gene: 6. Per the germline V gene, CDR1 is SGHTA and CDR2 is FQGNSA. CDR3: CASSPGTGSIQYF. The CDR3 nucleotides are TGTGCCAGCAGCCCCGGGACAGGATCCATTCAGTACTTC.

The gene calls are TRBV5-1 and TRBJ1-3, with D possibly being TRBD1 (6 bases). V lost 5 bases and J 0 bases, leaving 15 bases between the germline ends. This CDR3 is built from 16 residues. Germline V gene data show CDR1 as SGHRS and CDR2 as YFSETQ. This CDR3 reads CASSQKTGNSGNTIYF. CDR3 sequence (DNA): TGCGCCAGCAGTCAAAAAACAGGGAACTCTGGAAACACCATATATTTT.

This clonotype was seen many times. The chain links TRBV2 to TRBJ1-6; unclear D gene. The V end was cut by 8 bases, the J end by 9 bases, with 8 bases between. Per germline, CDR1 SNHLY and CDR2 FYNNEI. The CDR3 has 11 residues. In DNA form, the CDR3 reads TGTGCCAGCGGAAAGATTTCACCCCTCCACTTT. Encoded protein: CASGKISPLHF.

This clonotype was seen at least ten times. V is TRBV27 and J is TRBJ2-1, with 7 bases fitting TRBD2. With 6 bases clipped from V and 7 bases from J, the junction kept 12 bases outside the gene matches. The CDR3 is 15 amino acids. The V gene's germline CDR1 is MNHEY and CDR2 SMNVEV (reference sequence). CDR3 sequence: CASSPGAGWVNEQFF. In DNA form, the CDR3 reads TGTGCCAGCAGCCCTGGAGCGGGGTGGGTTAATGAGCAGTTCTTC.

This clonotype has at least ten counts. The chain has TRBV7-9 and TRBJ2-3; the D gene is possibly TRBD1 (6 bases). With 4 bases removed from V and 2 bases from J, the gap between germline ends came to 10 bases. The V gene's germline CDR1 is SEHNR and CDR2 FQNEAQ (reference sequence). CDR3 length: 14 amino acids. The CDR3 region has the DNA TGTGCCAGCAGCTGGGACAACCCCACAGATACGCAGTATTTT. Amino acid sequence: CASSWDNPTDTQYF.

The rearrangement joins TRBV7-6 to TRBJ2-1; D is undetermined. Germline CDR1 reads SGHVS; CDR2 reads FNYEAQ. The CDR3 is made up of 15 amino acids. V was shortened by 5 bases and J by 0 bases, with 11 bases between the two germline ends. The CDR3 here is CASSDDWGSYNEQFF. The CDR3, as DNA: TGTGCCAGCAGCGACGACTGGGGCTCCTACAATGAGCAGTTCTTC.

The chain recombines TRBV5-1 with TRBJ2-5; TRBD1 agrees at 7 bases. Trimming at V came to 3 bases and at J to 5 bases, leaving 10 bases not matched to a gene. Germline CDR1 SGHRS, CDR2 YFSETQ. This CDR3 comprises 15 residues. For the CDR3, the DNA is TGCGCCAGCAGCTCGACAGGGCCGAAGCGGGAGACCCAGTACTTC. It codes for CASSSTGPKRETQYF.

There are many counts of this clonotype. This chain joins TRBV4-3 and TRBJ1-1; D unresolved. The CDR3 has 14 amino acids. Looked up from germline, CDR1 is LGHNA and CDR2 is YSLEER. Trimming removed 8 bases at V and 1 base at J, with 14 bases between. CDR3: CASSRRGENTEAFF. CDR3 sequence (DNA): TGCGCCAGCTCCCGACGGGGAGAGAACACTGAAGCTTTCTTT.

The rearrangement uses TRBV7-9 and TRBJ1-1; 9 bases line up with TRBD1. Germline V gene lookup returns CDR1 SEHNR and CDR2 FQNEAQ (reference sequence). V was clipped by 3 bases and J by 10 bases; unmatched bases: 9. The CDR3 runs 14 residues. Here the CDR3 DNA reads TGTGCCAGCAGCTTGAAACAGGGGGCGAGGGTAGCTTTCTTT. It specifies CASSLKQGARVAFF.

There are many counts of this clonotype. The chain couples TRBV5-1 to TRBJ2-7; 8 positions agree with TRBD1. Germline trimming cut 2 bases from V and 3 bases from J; bases unmatched to any gene: 7. Germline CDR1 and CDR2: SGHRS and YFSETQ. The CDR3 totals 15 residues. The CDR3 nucleotides read TGCGCCAGCAGCTTCCCAACGGACAGGGTCTACGAGCAGTACTTC. Translation gives CASSFPTDRVYEQYF.

This clonotype came up many times. The chain links TRBV15 to TRBJ2-7, with D perhaps TRBD1 or TRBD2 (6 bases each). V lost 0 bases and J lost 5, with 20 bases in between. The CDR3 sequence is 17 residues long. Germline V gene sequence: CDR1 LNHNV, CDR2 YYDKDF (reference sequence). CDR3 sequence: CATSRDQSYGGADEQYF. CDR3 nucleotides: TGTGCCACCAGCAGAGATCAGTCGTACGGGGGCGCGGACGAGCAGTACTTC.

This clonotype was observed once. The V call is TRBV5-1, the J call TRBJ2-1, with TRBD2 identical over 7 bases. The germline CDR1 and CDR2 sequences are SGHRS and YFSETQ. This CDR3 comprises 13 residues. With 4 bases clipped from V and 8 bases from J, the junction kept 6 bases outside the gene matches. CDR3 nucleotides: TGCGCCAGCAGCCCTGGGACTATCTATGAGCAGTTCTTC. It yields the protein CASSPGTIYEQFF.

The sample holds many counts of this clonotype. The rearrangement uses TRBV24-1 and TRBJ1-2; TRBD1 agrees at 9 bases. This CDR3 region has 14 residues. Germline V gene lookup returns CDR1 KGHDR and CDR2 SFDVKD. V lost 3 bases and J lost 5; bases outside the gene matches: 3. CDR3 amino acids: CATSDPGTGYGYTF. The CDR3 DNA is TGTGCCACCAGTGATCCCGGGACAGGGTATGGCTACACCTTC.

This clonotype has a count of ten or more. The V gene is TRBV12-3 or TRBV12-4, the J gene TRBJ2-6; no clear D. CDR3 size: 16 residues. V lost 3 bases, J lost 0 bases, and 9 bases lay in between. CDR3 sequence reads: CASSFAPFSGANVLTF. DNA of the CDR3: TGTGCCAGCAGTTTCGCCCCTTTCTCTGGGGCCAACGTCCTGACTTTC.

The sample holds many counts of this clonotype. The chain is built from TRBV29-1 and TRBJ1-1, with a weak D call TRBD1 (6 bases). V lost 2 bases to trimming and J lost 6 bases, with 7 bases between them. Germline loops: CDR1 SQVTM, CDR2 ANQGSEA. This CDR3 contains 11 residues. In nucleotides, the CDR3 is TGCAGCGTTGAACCAGGGGCTGAAGCTTTCTTT. It translates to CSVEPGAEAFF.

This clonotype was counted ten times or more. The genes are TRBV5-1 and TRBJ2-3, with 12 bases aligning to TRBD2. The V segment lost 4 bases and the J segment 4 bases; nucleotides outside the gene matches: 4. The CDR3 runs 15 residues. From germline, CDR1 is SGHRS and CDR2 YFSETQ. The CDR3 protein is CASSILAGGADTQYF. CDR3 DNA: TGCGCCAGCAGCATTCTAGCGGGGGGGGCAGATACGCAGTATTTT.

This clonotype was seen more than once but under ten times. This rearrangement joins TRBV4-2 to TRBJ2-1; 16 bases match TRBD2. CDR3 size: 17 residues. CDR1 and CDR2 (germline): LGHNA, YNFKEQ. Germline trimming cut 3 bases from V and 6 bases from J; bases unmatched to any gene: 5. This CDR3 is CASSQGTSGGEPNEQFF. In DNA form, the CDR3 reads TGTGCCAGCAGCCAGGGGACTAGCGGGGGGGAGCCCAATGAGCAGTTCTTC.

The gene calls are TRBV3-1 and TRBJ2-2; 9 bases fit TRBD1. The germline V gene encodes CDR1 LGHDT and CDR2 YNNKEL (reference sequence). V shed 0 bases, J shed 7 bases, and the junction held 9 bases outside the gene matches. The CDR3 runs 17 residues. In nucleotides, the CDR3 is TGTGCCAGCAGCCAAGATCGGGGGACAGGGATAAGCGGGGAGCTGTTTTTT. Translating gives CASSQDRGTGISGELFF.

V and J are TRBV5-1 and TRBJ1-4, with TRBD1 matching over 10 bases. V was clipped by 4 bases and J by 6 bases; unmatched bases: 21. This CDR3 comprises 20 residues. Germline CDR1 reads SGHRS; CDR2 reads YFSETQ. CDR3 DNA sequence: TGCGCCAGCAGCCACGCACCGGGACAGGGGATTTTTACGTCGGATGAAAAACTGTTTTTT. Translating it yields CASSHAPGQGIFTSDEKLFF.

The V call is TRBV4-3, the J call TRBJ1-1; D remains ambiguous. CDR1 LGHNA and CDR2 YSLEER come from the germline V gene. There are 15 residues in the CDR3. With 1 base removed from V and 1 base from J, the gap between germline ends came to 10 bases. The CDR3: CASSQVRHPNTEAFF. DNA for the CDR3: TGCGCCAGCAGCCAAGTACGGCACCCGAACACTGAAGCTTTCTTT.

The chain uses TRBV2 and TRBJ1-4; tentatively, D is TRBD1 (6 bases). Germline CDR1 is SNHLY and CDR2 is FYNNEI. V shed 5 bases and J shed 8 bases, with 15 bases lying between them. There are 14 residues in the CDR3. The CDR3 DNA sequence: TGTGCCAGCAGTTGGGGGCGTCCACGAGAAAAACTGTTTTTT. This translates into CASSWGRPREKLFF.

Many counts were recorded for this clonotype. This chain links TRBV20-1 with TRBJ1-1, with D possibly being TRBD1 (6 bases). V lost 6 bases and J 0 bases, leaving 11 bases between the germline ends. CDR1 and CDR2 (germline): DFQATT, SNEGSKA (reference sequence). The CDR3 covers 13 residues. CDR3 sequence (DNA): TGCAGTGCCCATGACAGGATGAACACTGAAGCTTTCTTT. The encoded protein is CSAHDRMNTEAFF.

This clonotype was found many times. The chain has TRBV6-5 and TRBJ1-1; TRBD1 might be the D (5 bases). CDR1 and CDR2 from the germline V gene are MNHEY and SVGAGI. V was cut by 1 base and J by 1 base, with 10 bases left in between. The CDR3 totals 15 residues. The CDR3 sequence is CASSYYSRGNTEAFF. CDR3 nucleotides: TGTGCCAGCAGTTACTACTCGAGGGGGAACACTGAAGCTTTCTTT.

This clonotype was detected a few times. The genes are TRBV12-3 or TRBV12-4 and TRBJ1-2; 8 bases agree with TRBD1. The ends lost 0 bases at V and 6 bases at J; junction bases unmatched: 3. This CDR3 is built from 14 residues. This chain's CDR3 is CASSLARQGNGYTF. The CDR3 bases are TGTGCCAGCAGTTTAGCCAGACAGGGGAATGGCTACACCTTC.